This TCR beta chain was sequenced during a study of cytotoxic CD8 clonotypes in ibrutinib-treated CLL (dated by TCRdb to the early 2020s). Background on the whole study: The cohort was composed of around twelve relapsed/refractory and around 15 treatment-naive patients; IGHV unmutated status was identified in 17 patients. Responses were partial in around 25 patients and complete in 2; after median approximately 69 months follow-up, about 15 stayed in remission and 12 progressed. Response samples were taken after a median of approximately 12 months on treatment, ranging from about 6 to 36 months. On average, each sample had hundreds of thousands of productive templates and tens of thousands of productive rearrangements. Longitudinal samples were obtainable from about 30% of the roughly 86 participants in the trial. Cryopreserved peripheral blood mononuclear cells were collected at three points: before therapy, at response, and at either sustained remission or disease progression. Every sample from remission and from progressive disease was obtained while the patients were still on ibrutinib. Beyond this particular receptor, the publication reports: An increase in clonality was observed at ibrutinib response, with clonality remaining stable during sustained remission and falling back toward baseline at progression. Sampling times were not matched between sustained-remission and progressing patients, and lymph node repertoires were not studied. Baseline clonality was found to be higher than that of age-matched healthy donors and was strongly correlated with circulating CD8+ T-cell counts. Public clonotypes were rare and either shrank or stayed stable during treatment, and the rise in clonality at ibrutinib response reflected expansion of private clonotypes.

V is pared back by 4 bases and J by 1 base, with 6 bases lying between the germline termini. The cysteine opens and the phenylalanine closes a CDR3 of 13 amino acids. This entry keeps only the CDR3 DNA: 39 bases, framed from base 1. Sequences SGHNT (CDR1) and YYREEE (CDR2) are obtained from the germline V gene (reference sequence). A MiSeq instrument was used for deep resolution sequencing, which targeted depths ranging from 1 in 1 million up to 1 in 200,000 T cells, with coverage averaging 10x for each clonotype. The immunoSEQ hsTCRB Kit was used to generate the TCR beta libraries. Regarding the original processing steps: The data were analyzed with ImmunoSEQ Analyzer and ImmunoSEQ Data Assistant, and V, D and J gene assignments followed IMGT definitions. Clonality, which ranges from 0 to 1, was calculated as one minus the normalized Shannon entropy of productive rearrangement frequencies. Only overrepresented clonotypes making up at least 0.05% of the repertoire of each patient were included in the public clonotype analysis. Approximately 13 age-matched healthy donor repertoires from immuneACCESS served as clonality controls. TCRdb re-hosts the immuneACCESS table, in-frame sequences only. Its copies lack some clones; in the studies checked, an unresolved V gene accounts for under half of them, and the cause for the rest is not known. V and J calls and clone size are those listed in that table; D and trimming were worked out from the DNA. This sample comprises 50,000 or so clones, about three fifths of them detected only once. The ten top clones hold 28% of the sample.

This clone was seen only a few times. It lacks a known antigen. No much larger clone exists at a distance of one base, and base qualities are not known. The sample's time point label, decoded: roughly 2 years on ibrutinib. For TCR beta library preparation, approximately 2 micrograms of genomic DNA was extracted from cryopreserved PBMCs. High-throughput TCR beta sequencing was performed on longitudinal blood samples from CLL patients receiving ibrutinib monotherapy. The patients were enrolled in a single-center, open-label phase 2 trial of ibrutinib monotherapy. The receptor comes from a human donor with chronic lymphocytic leukemia. The chain employs TRBV5-4 and TRBJ1-5; TRBD1 is a possible D gene, resting on 5 matching bases. This sample comprised PBMCs, obtained after 24 months of ibrutinib treatment. Read as DNA, the sequence is TGTGCCAGCAGCCGGGGGAGCAATCAGCCCCAGCATTTT. Its product reads: CASSRGSNQPQHF.